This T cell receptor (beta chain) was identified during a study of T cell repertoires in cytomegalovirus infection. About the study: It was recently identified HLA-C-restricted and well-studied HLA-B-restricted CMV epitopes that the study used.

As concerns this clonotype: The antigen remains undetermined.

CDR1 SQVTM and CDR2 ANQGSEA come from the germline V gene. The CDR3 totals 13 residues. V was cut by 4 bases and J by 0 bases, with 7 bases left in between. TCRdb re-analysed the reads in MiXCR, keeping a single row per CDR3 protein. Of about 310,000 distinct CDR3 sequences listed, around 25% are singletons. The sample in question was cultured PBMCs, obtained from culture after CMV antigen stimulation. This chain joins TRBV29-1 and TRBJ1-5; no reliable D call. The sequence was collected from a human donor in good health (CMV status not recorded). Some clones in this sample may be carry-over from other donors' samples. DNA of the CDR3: TGCAGCGTTGGAGGGATTAGCAATCAGCCCCAGCATTTT. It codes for CSVGGISNQPQHF.